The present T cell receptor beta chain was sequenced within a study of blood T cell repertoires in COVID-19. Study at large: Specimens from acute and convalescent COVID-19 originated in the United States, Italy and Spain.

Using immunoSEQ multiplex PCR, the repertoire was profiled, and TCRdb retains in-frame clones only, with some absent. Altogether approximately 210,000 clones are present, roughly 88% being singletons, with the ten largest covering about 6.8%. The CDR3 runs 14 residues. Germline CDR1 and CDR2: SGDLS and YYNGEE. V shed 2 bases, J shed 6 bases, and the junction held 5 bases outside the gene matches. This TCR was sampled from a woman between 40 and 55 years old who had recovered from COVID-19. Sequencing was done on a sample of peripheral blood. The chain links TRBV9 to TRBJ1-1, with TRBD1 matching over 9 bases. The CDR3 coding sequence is TGTGCCAGCAGCGTCGACAGGGGGAGGTCTGAAGCTTTCTTT. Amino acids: CASSVDRGRSEAFF.